The 17 T cell receptor beta chains given below trace back to one sample, sequenced in a study of T cell clonality in common variable immunodeficiency. The protocol was immunoSEQ multiplex PCR, while the TCRdb copy is restricted to in-frame clones and leaves out a portion. The sample presents under 50,000 clones, none singletons. The specimen was peripheral blood mononuclear cells. Receptors originate from a person between 18 and 69 years old in good health.

There are many counts of this clone. The read falls 3 residues short of the CDR3 end, and the missing part is taken from the germline J gene. The J gene is TRBJ2-3, the V gene TRBV10-1; TRBD2 agrees at 9 bases. There are 15 residues in the CDR3. Germline CDR1 WNHNN, CDR2 SYGVQD (reference sequence). Trimming took 4 bases from V and 2 from J; bases not matched to a gene: 4. The CDR3 DNA, read in part, is TGCGCCAGCAGTGCGACTAGCGGACTCACAGATACG. Translated: CASSATSGLTDT. The entire CDR3 reads CASSATSGLTDTQYF.

This clone occurred a few times. A much bigger clone sits one base away, suggesting this may be a read error. The read finishes 3 residues shy of the CDR3 end, and the germline J gene is used to complete it. The V call is TRBV7-8, the J call TRBJ1-4; D perhaps matches TRBD1 (5 bases). The CDR3 has 15 amino acids. From germline, CDR1 is SGHVS and CDR2 FQNEAQ. This chain's CDR3 is CASSLDGGTNSLLFF. The CDR3 bases that were read are TGTGCCAGCAGCTTAGATGGGGGGACTAATTCACTA.

As concerns this clone: The read ends 3 residues shy of where the CDR3 ends; the end is completed using the germline J gene. The rearrangement joins TRBV7-9 to TRBJ2-3, with D unresolved. Germline values: CDR1 SEHNR, CDR2 FQNEAQ (reference sequence). V dropped 2 bases and J dropped 4 bases, with 7 bases sitting between them. The CDR3 is 13 amino acids. The CDR3 spells CASSLYVPDTQYF. The sequenced CDR3 bases are TGTGCCAGCAGCTTATATGTCCCAGATACG.

This clone came up a few times. The DNA ends 3 residues before the CDR3 does, and the rest of the CDR3 is filled in from the germline J gene. V is TRBV10-3 and J is TRBJ2-7; 7 nucleotides match TRBD1. Germline CDR1 ENHRY, CDR2 SYGVKD. The CDR3 is 16 amino acids. The junction had 13 bases not matched to a gene; V was cut back by 6 bases and J by 2 bases. CDR3 DNA (partial): TGTGCCATCAGACCAAGACAGGGTTCGGGGACCTACGAG. Its protein product is CAIRPRQGSGTYE. The entire CDR3 is CAIRPRQGSGTYEQYF.

There are a few counts of this clone. From the germline J gene comes the end of the CDR3, since the read stops 3 residues before it. The chain combines TRBV13 with TRBJ2-5; tentatively, D is TRBD2 (6 bases). Trimming took off 5 bases at V and 1 base at J, with 11 bases between the two ends. Germline CDR1 PRHDT, CDR2 FYEKMQ (reference sequence). The CDR3 covers 14 residues. This CDR3 reads CASSPRGFQETQYF. The DNA read from the CDR3 is TGTGCCAGCAGCCCACGGGGGTTCCAAGAGACC.

This clone came up many times. Read data end 3 residues before the CDR3 end; the end is taken from the germline J gene. V usage is TRBV6-2 or TRBV6-3 and J usage is TRBJ1-1, with TRBD1 identical over 7 bases. Unmatched junction bases numbered 6, after V lost 6 bases and J lost 2 bases. CDR3 length: 14 amino acids. Germline CDR1 and CDR2: MNHEY and SVGEGT. The CDR3 bases that were read are TGTGCCAGCAGCTGGGGACAGCTCAACACTGAA. This gives the protein CASSWGQLNTE. The whole CDR3 reads CASSWGQLNTEAFF.

This clone was counted many times. From the germline J gene comes the end of the CDR3, since the read stops 3 residues before it. The V gene is TRBV6-4, the J gene TRBJ2-4, with a possible D match to TRBD2 (7 bases). Germline loops: CDR1 MRHNA, CDR2 SNTAGT. This CDR3 spans 13 amino acids. V was cut by 5 bases and J by 7 bases, with 12 bases left in between. CDR3 amino acids: CASSPRGGNIQYF. CDR3 DNA, as far as it was read: TGTGCCAGCAGTCCCAGGGGAGGGAACATT.

Many counts were recorded for this clone. The read terminates 3 residues ahead of where the CDR3 ends, so the germline J gene completes it. The rearrangement uses TRBV30 and TRBJ1-3; a weak D match, TRBD1 (6 bases). In germline, CDR1 is GTSNPN, CDR2 SVGIG (reference sequence). V was shortened by 1 base and J by 4 bases, with 14 bases between the two germline ends. The CDR3 extends over 15 amino acids. CDR3 sequence reads: CAWSADRLRGNTIYF. The CDR3 DNA, read in part, is TGTGCCTGGAGTGCCGACAGGCTGCGGGGAAACACC.

This clone was seen at least ten times. The missing CDR3 end, 3 residues past where the read stops, is filled in from the germline J gene. This chain links TRBV12-3 or TRBV12-4 with TRBJ2-7; a possible D gene is TRBD2 (7 bases). The CDR3 is made up of 15 amino acids. V was pared by 6 bases and J by 2 bases, with 17 bases between. The chain's CDR3 is CASSPWRGPPYEQYF. The sequenced part of the CDR3 DNA is TGTGCCAGCAGCCCTTGGCGGGGGCCCCCCTACGAG.

The table lists this clone with many counts. The CDR3 end falls 3 residues outside the read, so it is completed with the germline J gene. The chain links TRBV20-1 to TRBJ1-2; D perhaps matches TRBD1 (6 bases). CDR1 and CDR2 from the germline V gene are DFQATT and SNEGSKA (reference sequence). The CDR3 runs 10 residues. V lost 6 bases to trimming and J lost 6 bases, with 8 bases between them. The CDR3: CSARTDGYTF. The sequenced CDR3 bases are TGCAGTGCCAGGACAGATGGC.

Details on this clone: The sequence runs out 3 residues before the end of the CDR3; the remainder is reconstructed from the germline J gene. The rearrangement links TRBV5-1 to TRBJ2-5; the match to TRBD2 covers 13 bases. Germline V gene sequence: CDR1 SGHRS, CDR2 YFSETQ. The CDR3 sequence is 15 residues long. V trimming: 4 bases; J trimming: 3 bases; junction bases outside the gene matches: 3. The CDR3 bases that were read are TGCGCCAGCAGCGCCGGGACTAGCGGGGAAGAGACC. Protein sequence: CASSAGTSGEET. The full-length CDR3 reads as CASSAGTSGEETQYF.

This clone was counted at least ten times. CDR3 in amino acids: CSARDPKTGVDEQYF. The DNA read from the CDR3 is TGCAGTGCTAGAGATCCTAAAACGGGGGTAGACGAG. V usage is TRBV20-1 and J usage is TRBJ2-7; weak D call: TRBD2 (6 bases). The read falls 3 residues short of the CDR3 end, and the missing part is taken from the germline J gene. V was pared by 0 bases and J by 5 bases, with 17 bases between. CDR3 size: 15 residues. Germline V gene lookup returns CDR1 DFQATT and CDR2 SNEGSKA (reference sequence).

This clone was seen many times. From the germline J gene comes the end of the CDR3, since the read stops 3 residues before it. This chain connects TRBV11-1 to TRBJ2-2, with D unclear. Between the trimmed V and J ends, which lost 9 bases and 4 bases, there was a span of 6 bases. The germline V gene has CDR1 SGHAT and CDR2 FQDESV (reference sequence). CDR3 length: 11 amino acids. CDR3 DNA (partial): TGTGCCAGTCTAGGCACCGGGGAG. Its translation is CASLGTGE. The whole CDR3 is CASLGTGELFF.

This clone has a count of ten or more. The sequence runs out 3 residues before the end of the CDR3; the remainder is reconstructed from the germline J gene. The chain joins TRBV18 to TRBJ1-2; 7 bases match TRBD1. Trimming cost V 6 bases and J 6 bases; bases outside gene matches: 13. The CDR3 sequence is 15 residues long. Germline V gene sequence: CDR1 KGHSH, CDR2 LQKENI. The CDR3 loop is CASSPSLTGKDGYTF. Partial CDR3 DNA: TGTGCCAGCTCCCCCTCTTTGACAGGGAAAGATGGC.

The sample holds many counts of this clone. The observed sequence ends 3 residues before the CDR3 terminus, with the missing tail filled in from the germline J gene. The gene calls are TRBV19 and TRBJ1-2; 9 bases are a match to TRBD1. CDR1 is LNHDA, CDR2 SQIVND, per germline (reference sequence). After removal of 4 bases from V and 5 bases from J, the junction contained 5 bases not matched to a gene. The CDR3 covers 14 residues. The sequenced part of the CDR3 DNA is TGTGCCAGTAGTACCACGGGACAGGGATATGGC. This encodes CASSTTGQGYG. The full CDR3 reads CASSTTGQGYGYTF.

This clone was observed at least ten times. The DNA ends 3 residues before the CDR3 does, and the rest of the CDR3 is filled in from the germline J gene. The chain employs TRBV20-1 and TRBJ2-4; tentative D call: TRBD2 (6 bases). V lost 0 bases, J lost 3 bases, and 15 bases lay in between. The CDR3 totals 16 residues. Germline-derived CDR1 and CDR2 are DFQATT and SNEGSKA (reference sequence). This chain's CDR3 is CSARDQARGGKNIQYF. The CDR3 DNA, read in part, is TGCAGTGCTAGAGATCAGGCCCGGGGAGGCAAAAACATT.

The table lists this clone with many counts. Read data end 3 residues before the CDR3 end; the end is taken from the germline J gene. This sequence joins TRBV29-1 and TRBJ1-2, with TRBD1 matching over 7 bases. Germline lookup yields CDR1 SQVTM and CDR2 ANQGSEA. The CDR3 has 13 residues. The ends lost 5 bases at V and 1 base at J; junction bases unmatched: 4. The CDR3 sequence is CSVSRQGNYGYTF. CDR3 bases read: TGCAGCGTTTCTAGACAGGGTAACTATGGC. Supplemented by reference TRBV29-1 and TRBJ1-2, the full variable domain reads SAVISQKPSRDICQRGTSLTIQCQVDSQVTMMFWYRQQPGQSLTLIATANQGSEATYESGFVIDKFPISRPNLTFSTLTVSNMSPEDSSIYLCSVSRQGNYGYTFGSGTRLTVV.